This is a list of T cell receptor beta chains from one sample in a study of blood T cell repertoires in COVID-19. The method was immunoSEQ multiplex PCR; TCRdb's version includes in-frame clones alone and lacks a portion of them. Among approximately 250,000 clones listed, 70% to 90% were seen once. Sequencing was performed on PBMCs or T cells enriched from blood (not recorded which). All receptors come from a woman aged 40 to 50 with acute COVID-19. Both conserved end residues are part of each CDR3. The order of the fields is D gene, J gene, CDR3 length, clone size, V gene, CDR3 DNA, CDR3 protein. The D gene is left open where the match is weak. Not every row has a clone size; where given, it reads once, few, many or a size class.

D gene: -
J gene: TRBJ1-5
CDR3 length: 14
clone size: -
V gene: TRBV25-1
CDR3 DNA: TGTGCCAGCAGCAAATCTGGAGGGCTACAGCCCCAGCATTTT
CDR3 protein: CASSKSGGLQPQHF

D gene: -
J gene: TRBJ1-2
CDR3 length: 13
clone size: -
V gene: TRBV2
CDR3 DNA: TGTGCCAGCAGTGAGGTGACAGTCGGGGGCTACACCTTC
CDR3 protein: CASSEVTVGGYTF

D gene: -
J gene: TRBJ1-2
CDR3 length: 13
clone size: -
V gene: TRBV5-4
CDR3 DNA: TGTGCCAGCAGCTTGGCGGGGGTCAATGGCTACACCTTC
CDR3 protein: CASSLAGVNGYTF

D gene: -
J gene: TRBJ1-2
CDR3 length: 15
clone size: -
V gene: TRBV7-9
CDR3 DNA: TGTGCCAGCAGCTTAAGCGGTGAGAGAGGTTATGGCTACACCTTC
CDR3 protein: CASSLSGERGYGYTF

D gene: TRBD2
J gene: TRBJ2-2
CDR3 length: 16
clone size: -
V gene: TRBV5-6
CDR3 DNA: TGTGCCAGCAGCCCCAATCCGGGGGGACTCACCGGGGAGCTGTTTTTT
CDR3 protein: CASSPNPGGLTGELFF

D gene: -
J gene: TRBJ1-1
CDR3 length: 17
clone size: -
V gene: TRBV3-1/TRBV3-2
CDR3 DNA: TGTGCCAGCAGCCAAGTCTGGGAGGGCAAACAAACCACTGAAGCTTTCTTT
CDR3 protein: CASSQVWEGKQTTEAFF

D gene: -
J gene: TRBJ2-2
CDR3 length: 14
clone size: few
V gene: TRBV4-2
CDR3 DNA: TGTGCCAGCAGCCAACAAGCCATGGCCGGGGAGCTGTTTTTT
CDR3 protein: CASSQQAMAGELFF

D gene: TRBD2
J gene: TRBJ2-4
CDR3 length: 17
clone size: once
V gene: TRBV7-2
CDR3 DNA: TGTGCCAGCAGCCAAAATCCCGCGGGGGGGCCCCAAAACATTCAGTACTTC
CDR3 protein: CASSQNPAGGPQNIQYF

D gene: -
J gene: TRBJ2-2
CDR3 length: 15
clone size: once
V gene: TRBV5-1
CDR3 DNA: TGCGCCAGCAAGGGGTTCAGGGGTGAGACCGGGGAGCTGTTTTTT
CDR3 protein: CASKGFRGETGELFF

D gene: -
J gene: TRBJ2-7
CDR3 length: 14
clone size: -
V gene: TRBV5-8
CDR3 DNA: TGTGCCAGCAGCTTGGCCCCAGGTTCCTACGAGCAGTACTTC
CDR3 protein: CASSLAPGSYEQYF

D gene: -
J gene: TRBJ2-1
CDR3 length: 15
clone size: once
V gene: TRBV7-2
CDR3 DNA: TGTGCCAGCAGCCTCACTAGTGGGCGCTACAATGAGCAGTTCTTC
CDR3 protein: CASSLTSGRYNEQFF

D gene: TRBD1
J gene: TRBJ1-4
CDR3 length: 16
clone size: -
V gene: TRBV5-4
CDR3 DNA: TGTGCCAGCAGCTTGAGGACAGGGGGCGCAAGTGAAAAACTGTTTTTT
CDR3 protein: CASSLRTGGASEKLFF

D gene: TRBD2
J gene: TRBJ2-3
CDR3 length: 16
clone size: -
V gene: TRBV9
CDR3 DNA: TGTGCCAGCAGCGTAGAAGCGGGAGGAAGCGCAGATACGCAGTATTTT
CDR3 protein: CASSVEAGGSADTQYF

D gene: TRBD1
J gene: TRBJ2-2
CDR3 length: 15
clone size: -
V gene: TRBV7-2
CDR3 DNA: TGTGCCAGCAGCTCCCGACAGGGGGGGACCGGGGAGCTGTTTTTT
CDR3 protein: CASSSRQGGTGELFF

D gene: -
J gene: TRBJ2-3
CDR3 length: 13
clone size: -
V gene: TRBV30
CDR3 DNA: TGTGCCTGGGCTTACTCAGGGTTGGATACGCAGTATTTT
CDR3 protein: CAWAYSGLDTQYF

D gene: -
J gene: TRBJ1-2
CDR3 length: 14
clone size: -
V gene: TRBV11-2
CDR3 DNA: TGTGCCAGCAGCTTAAGGACAGTATTCGGTGGCTACACCTTC
CDR3 protein: CASSLRTVFGGYTF

D gene: -
J gene: TRBJ1-6
CDR3 length: 17
clone size: -
V gene: TRBV2
CDR3 DNA: TGTGCCAGCAGTGAAGAAGCAGGGAGGCACTATAATTCACCCCTCCACTTT
CDR3 protein: CASSEEAGRHYNSPLHF

D gene: -
J gene: TRBJ2-7
CDR3 length: 14
clone size: -
V gene: TRBV5-4
CDR3 DNA: TGTGCCAGCAGCTTGCAGTGGGCCTCCACCGAGCAGTACTTC
CDR3 protein: CASSLQWASTEQYF

D gene: TRBD1
J gene: TRBJ1-5
CDR3 length: 15
clone size: -
V gene: TRBV5-8
CDR3 DNA: TGTGCCAGCAGCGATGGACAGGGTGATAATCAGCCCCAGCATTTT
CDR3 protein: CASSDGQGDNQPQHF

D gene: -
J gene: TRBJ2-1
CDR3 length: 17
clone size: -
V gene: TRBV14
CDR3 DNA: TGTGCCAGCAGCCCCTGGCCAGGCGGGTCCTCCTACAATGAGCAGTTCTTC
CDR3 protein: CASSPWPGGSSYNEQFF

D gene: -
J gene: TRBJ2-5
CDR3 length: 13
clone size: -
V gene: TRBV19
CDR3 DNA: TGTGCCAGTAGTACCGGACTCCGCGAGACCCAGTACTTC
CDR3 protein: CASSTGLRETQYF